This paragraph covers one T cell receptor (beta chain) sequence. Its target is not known. This sample was included in a study of T cell responses to AZD1222 COVID-19 vaccine. As for the study in general: Timing groups of about 4 and about 12 weeks for second doses were pooled. Study observations and caveats: Increases in Spike-specific TCR breadth and depth were seen after two AZD1222 doses. At 160-218 and 743-854, vaccine-associated CD4 TCRs were dominant, and they spanned spike.

TCRdb keeps only in-frame clones here, not all; method: immunoSEQ multiplex PCR. The sample lists about 140,000 clones; 90% were seen once. Trimming pared 2 bases from V and 5 bases from J, leaving 6 bases between. From germline, CDR1 is LGHDT and CDR2 YNNKEL (reference sequence). This CDR3 has 12 residues. Sequenced material: peripheral blood, taken on day 0 of AZD1222 vaccination. The rearrangement uses TRBV3-1 (or the pseudogene TRBV3-2) and TRBJ1-1; D not resolved. The receptor was derived from an adult in good health. This CDR3 reads CASSQLTTEAFF. CDR3 DNA: TGTGCCAGCAGCCAATTAACAACTGAAGCTTTCTTT.